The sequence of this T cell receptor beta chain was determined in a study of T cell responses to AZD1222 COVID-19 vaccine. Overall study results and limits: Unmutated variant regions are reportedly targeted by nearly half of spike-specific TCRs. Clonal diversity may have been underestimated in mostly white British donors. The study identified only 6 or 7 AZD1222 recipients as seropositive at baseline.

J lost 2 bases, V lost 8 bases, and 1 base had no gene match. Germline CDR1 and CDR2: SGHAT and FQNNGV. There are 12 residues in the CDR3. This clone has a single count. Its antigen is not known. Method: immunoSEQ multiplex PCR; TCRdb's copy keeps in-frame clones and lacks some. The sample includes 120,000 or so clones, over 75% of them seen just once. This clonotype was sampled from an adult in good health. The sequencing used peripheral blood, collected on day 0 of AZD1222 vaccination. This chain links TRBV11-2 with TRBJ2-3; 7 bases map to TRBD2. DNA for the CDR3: TGTGCCAGCCGGGACTACACAGATACGCAGTATTTT. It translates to CASRDYTDTQYF.